These T cell receptor beta chains were read from a single sample in a study of OX40 agonist ivuxolimab in advanced cancers. Sequencing used immunoSEQ multiplex PCR; TCRdb keeps in-frame clones, though not all of them. The sample yields about 14,000 clones, about 90% seen once. The specimen comprised CD4+ or CD8+ T cells sorted from blood, sampled in a trial of the OX40 agonist ivuxolimab. Every receptor here comes from an adult with an advanced solid tumor such as melanoma, head and neck, liver or kidney cancer. The CDR3 runs from the conserved cysteine through the conserved F or W. The D gene is left open where the match is weak. Clone size appears in some rows only: once, few, many, or a class for an expanded clone.

CASSIPGQDYTEAFF	TGTGCCAGTAGCATTCCGGGACAGGACTATACTGAAGCTTTCTTT	NA	TRBV19	TRBJ1-1	15	TRBD1
CASSYDRWGNYGYTF	TGTGCCAGCAGTTACGATCGTTGGGGGAACTATGGCTACACCTTC	NA	TRBV6-5	TRBJ1-2	15	NA
CATSGGQGFHEQYF	TGTGCCACCAGCGGGGGACAGGGGTTCCACGAGCAGTACTTC	NA	TRBV15	TRBJ2-7	14	TRBD1
CASSSQGATYEQYF	TGTGCCAGCAGTTCACAGGGTGCCACCTACGAGCAGTACTTC	NA	TRBV28	TRBJ2-7	14	NA
CASSDTLAGEDDTQYF	TGTGCCAGTAGCGACACCCTAGCGGGAGAGGATGATACGCAGTATTTT	NA	TRBV19	TRBJ2-3	16	TRBD2
CSVHDSRENQPQHF	TGCAGCGTGCACGACAGCCGAGAGAATCAGCCCCAGCATTTT	once	TRBV29-1	TRBJ1-5	14	NA
CASSPGSNNYGYTF	TGTGCCAGCAGCCCCGGCAGTAATAACTATGGCTACACCTTC	NA	TRBV9	TRBJ1-2	14	NA
CASSQGLAGVSDTQYF	TGCGCCAGCAGCCAGGGACTAGCGGGAGTATCTGATACGCAGTATTTT	NA	TRBV5-1	TRBJ2-3	16	TRBD2
CASSHSAGDNQPQHF	TGTGCCAGCAGCCACTCGGCAGGGGACAATCAGCCCCAGCATTTT	NA	TRBV6-1	TRBJ1-5	15	NA
CASSLDFRTSGGQETQYF	TGTGCCAGCAGCTTAGATTTTAGGACTAGCGGAGGGCAAGAGACCCAGTACTTC	NA	TRBV11-2	TRBJ2-5	18	TRBD2
CASSFSAMEQYF	TGTGCCAGCAGCTTTTCGGCCATGGAGCAGTACTTC	NA	TRBV11-2	TRBJ2-7	12	NA
CASSLSVNQPQHF	TGTGCCAGCAGCTTAAGCGTCAATCAGCCCCAGCATTTT	NA	TRBV7-7	TRBJ1-5	13	NA
CASSELRTDTQYF	TGTGCCAGCAGTGAGTTGAGAACAGATACGCAGTATTTT	NA	TRBV25-1	TRBJ2-3	13	NA
CASSGGGEAGETQYF	TGCGCCAGCAGTGGAGGGGGCGAGGCCGGTGAGACCCAGTACTTC	NA	TRBV10-1	TRBJ2-5	15	TRBD1
CAIRQDPLAGGDYNEQFF	TGTGCCATCAGACAAGACCCACTAGCGGGAGGCGATTATAATGAGCAGTTCTTC	NA	TRBV10-3	TRBJ2-1	18	TRBD2